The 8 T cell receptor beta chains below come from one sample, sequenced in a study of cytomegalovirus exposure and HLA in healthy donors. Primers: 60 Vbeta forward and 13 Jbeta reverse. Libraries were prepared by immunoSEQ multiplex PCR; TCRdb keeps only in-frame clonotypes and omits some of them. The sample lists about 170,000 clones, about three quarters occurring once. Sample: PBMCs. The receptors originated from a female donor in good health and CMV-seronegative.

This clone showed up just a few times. This CDR3 reads CAISESGLGQSNEKLFF. The CDR3 nucleotides are TGTGCCATCAGTGAGTCAGGTTTAGGACAGTCTAATGAAAAACTGTTTTTT. This rearrangement joins TRBV10-3 to TRBJ1-4; TRBD1 is a possible D gene (6 bases). V was cut by 0 bases and J by 3 bases, with 14 bases left in between. Germline V gene sequence: CDR1 ENHRY, CDR2 SYGVKD. This CDR3 spans 17 amino acids.

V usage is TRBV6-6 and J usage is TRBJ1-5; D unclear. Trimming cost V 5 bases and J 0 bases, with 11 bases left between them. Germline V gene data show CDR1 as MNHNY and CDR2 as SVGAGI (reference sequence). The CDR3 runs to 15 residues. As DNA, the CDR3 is TGTGCCAGCAGTGAGCACAGATATAGCAATCAGCCCCAGCATTTT. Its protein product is CASSEHRYSNQPQHF.

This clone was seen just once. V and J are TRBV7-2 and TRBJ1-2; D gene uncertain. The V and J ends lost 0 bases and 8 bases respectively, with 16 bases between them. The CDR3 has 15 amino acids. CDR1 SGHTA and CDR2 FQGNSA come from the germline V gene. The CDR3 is CASSLARGTGSGYTF. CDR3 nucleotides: TGTGCCAGCAGCTTAGCCCGCGGAACTGGGTCCGGCTACACCTTC.

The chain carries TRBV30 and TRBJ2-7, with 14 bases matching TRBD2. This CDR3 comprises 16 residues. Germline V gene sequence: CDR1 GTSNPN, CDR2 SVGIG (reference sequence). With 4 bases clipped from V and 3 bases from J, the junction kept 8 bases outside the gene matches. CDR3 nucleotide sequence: TGTGCCTGGAAAAAGTCTGGACTAGCGGGAGGCTACGAGCAGTACTTC. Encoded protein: CAWKKSGLAGGYEQYF.

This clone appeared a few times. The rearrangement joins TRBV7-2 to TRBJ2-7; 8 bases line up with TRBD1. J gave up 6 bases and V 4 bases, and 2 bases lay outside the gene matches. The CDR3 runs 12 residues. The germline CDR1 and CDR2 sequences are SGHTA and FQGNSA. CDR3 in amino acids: CASSWTGSEQYF. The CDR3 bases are TGTGCCAGCAGCTGGACAGGGTCCGAGCAGTACTTC.

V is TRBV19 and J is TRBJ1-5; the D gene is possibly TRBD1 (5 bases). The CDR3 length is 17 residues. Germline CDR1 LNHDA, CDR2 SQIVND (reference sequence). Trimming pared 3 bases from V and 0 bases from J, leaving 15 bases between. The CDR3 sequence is CASSMGVGVSSNQPQHF. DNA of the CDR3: TGTGCCAGTAGTATGGGCGTAGGGGTGAGTAGCAATCAGCCCCAGCATTTT.

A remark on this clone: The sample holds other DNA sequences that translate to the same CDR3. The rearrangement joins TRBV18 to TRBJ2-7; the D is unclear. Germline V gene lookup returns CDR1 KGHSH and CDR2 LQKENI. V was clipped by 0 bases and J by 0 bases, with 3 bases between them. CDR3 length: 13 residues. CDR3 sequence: CASSPPSSYEQYF. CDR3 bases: TGTGCCAGCTCACCACCTAGCTCCTACGAGCAGTACTTC.

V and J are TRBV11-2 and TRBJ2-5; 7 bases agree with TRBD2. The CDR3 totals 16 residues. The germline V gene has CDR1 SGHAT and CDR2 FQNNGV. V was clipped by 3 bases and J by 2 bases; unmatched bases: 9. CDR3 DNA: TGTGCCAGCAGCTTCCTTTTTACGGGGGGTCAAGAGACCCAGTACTTC. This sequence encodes CASSFLFTGGQETQYF.